Sequencing of this T cell receptor (beta chain) was carried out in a study of T cells in Graves' hyperthyroidism and ophthalmopathy. General study findings and limits: Most expanded thyroid clonotypes above 0.001 also appeared in blood.

Ophthalmopathy patients had moderate-to-severe active disease, CAS ≥3, NOSPECS ≥4, and disease duration under 3 months. Patients showing uncontrolled infection, other autoimmune disease, pregnancy or lactation were ineligible. Diagnoses used clinical symptoms, serum thyroxine and TRAb, thyroid ultrasound and orbital computed tomography. This clonotype was found many times. Its antigen is as yet unknown. Unmatched junction bases numbered 0, after V lost 8 bases and J lost 0 bases. CDR1 and CDR2 (germline): SEHNR, FQNEAQ (reference sequence). This CDR3 region has 12 residues. The source material, RNA transcripts, was used to amplify TCR beta CDR3 regions. HTBI primers were employed in a first-round RT-PCR of the TCR CDR3. TCRdb fed the multiplex PCR reads into MiXCR, producing one record per CDR3 protein. The table records 450,000 to 650,000 distinct CDR3 sequences, 17% of them present only once.

Material: blood. This sequence was found in a woman aged 18-29 years with Graves' ophthalmopathy. The chain has TRBV7-9 and TRBJ1-2; TRBD1 matches at 7 bases. CDR3 sequence: CASDRANYGYTF. CDR3 bases: TGTGCCAGCGACAGGGCTAACTATGGCTACACCTTC.